The 20 T cell receptor beta chains below come from one sample, sequenced in a study of cytomegalovirus exposure and HLA in healthy donors. Primers for the PCR totalled 60 Vbeta and 13 Jbeta. Generated by immunoSEQ multiplex PCR, the TCRdb table keeps only in-frame clones and is missing some. The sample lists some 80,000 clones; about 80% were seen once. Sequencing was done on a sample of PBMCs. The receptor source for this set is a man over 45 in good health and CMV-seronegative.

This chain connects TRBV7-9 to TRBJ1-2, with D possibly being TRBD1 (5 bases). Trimming removed 3 bases from V and 0 bases from J, with 5 bases in between. The CDR3 runs to 13 residues. Germline V gene data show CDR1 as SEHNR and CDR2 as FQNEAQ (reference sequence). The CDR3 bases are TGTGCCAGCAGCTTGACAGCTAACTATGGCTACACCTTC. It is translated as CASSLTANYGYTF.

This clone was counted a few times. It is likely a read error: a sequence one base away is far more abundant. This sequence joins TRBV23-1 and TRBJ1-1, with D unresolved. TRBV23-1 is an ORF, and what it does is uncertain. This CDR3 has 16 amino acids. CDR3 in amino acids: CAISQRARELELEAFF. Written as DNA, the CDR3 is TGCGCCATCAGTCAAAGGGCACGGGAACTTGAGCTTGAAGCTTTCTTT.

The chain uses TRBV4-1 and TRBJ2-5; D is unclear. Trimming pared 1 base from V and 1 base from J, leaving 7 bases between. CDR1 is MGHRA, CDR2 YSYEKL, per germline. CDR3 length equals 14 residues. CDR3 nucleotide sequence: TGCGCCAGCAGCCAAGGAGGAGTCCAAGAGACCCAGTACTTC. Its protein is CASSQGGVQETQYF.

This clone was found a few times. The chain couples TRBV6-6 to TRBJ2-1; D not certain. The CDR3 loop spans 12 amino acids. Per germline, CDR1 MNHNY and CDR2 SVGAGI (reference sequence). The V gene lost 0 bases and the J gene lost 7 bases, with 4 bases spanning the gap. This CDR3 reads CASSYSRNEQFF. The CDR3, as DNA: TGTGCCAGCAGTTACTCGAGAAATGAGCAGTTCTTC.

In its sample, this clone was seen a few times. The rearrangement joins TRBV5-4 to TRBJ1-1; 7 nucleotides line up with TRBD1. Germline values: CDR1 SGHNT, CDR2 YYREEE (reference sequence). The CDR3 contains 14 residues. V dropped 4 bases and J dropped 1; count of bases not matched to a gene: 4. The CDR3 protein is CASSVGQRNTEAFF. The CDR3 DNA is TGTGCCAGCAGCGTGGGACAGCGGAACACTGAAGCTTTCTTT.

The chain uses TRBV7-2 and TRBJ1-2; weak D call: TRBD1 (5 bases). Trimming pared 5 bases from V and 6 bases from J, leaving 19 bases between. The germline CDR1 and CDR2 sequences are SGHTA and FQGNSA. The CDR3 is 15 amino acids. The CDR3, as DNA: TGTGCCAGCAGCGTGTTCAGCCGGACGGACAATGGCTACACCTTC. Translated, it gives CASSVFSRTDNGYTF.

J is TRBJ1-6 and V is TRBV4-2; D call uncertain. The CDR3 has 15 residues. CDR1 and CDR2 from the germline V gene are LGHNA and YNFKEQ. V was shortened by 0 bases and J by 9 bases, with 12 bases between the two germline ends. CDR3 residues: CASSQEATSVSPLHF. The CDR3 bases are TGTGCCAGCAGCCAAGAGGCCACCAGCGTTTCACCCCTCCACTTT.

The chain joins TRBV5-1 to TRBJ1-2, with a tentative D call TRBD1 (5 bases). Germline V gives CDR1 SGHRS, CDR2 YFSETQ. The V end lost 3 bases, the J end lost 2 bases, and 11 bases lay between the germline ends. This CDR3 contains 14 residues. This CDR3 reads CASSWGGGNYGYTF. CDR3 coding DNA: TGCGCCAGCAGCTGGGGGGGTGGAAACTATGGCTACACCTTC.

V usage is TRBV19 and J usage is TRBJ1-2; TRBD1 aligns across 7 bases. The germline V gene has CDR1 LNHDA and CDR2 SQIVND (reference sequence). The CDR3 consists of 13 residues. The junction had 4 bases not matched to a gene; V was cut back by 7 bases and J by 2 bases. This chain's CDR3 is CASTLTGNYGYTF. CDR3 bases: TGTGCCAGTACCCTGACAGGGAACTATGGCTACACCTTC.

The chain is built from TRBV6-6 and TRBJ2-5; TRBD2 aligns across 10 bases. V dropped 0 bases and J dropped 7; count of bases not matched to a gene: 5. The CDR3 extends over 15 amino acids. Per the germline V gene, CDR1 is MNHNY and CDR2 is SVGAGI (reference sequence). The CDR3 reads CASSYSTSGQGTQYF. Written as DNA, the CDR3 is TGTGCCAGCAGTTACTCGACTAGCGGGCAGGGGACCCAGTACTTC.

The V gene is TRBV30, the J gene TRBJ1-5; TRBD1 agrees at 12 bases. CDR1 GTSNPN and CDR2 SVGIG come from the germline V gene (reference sequence). The CDR3 loop spans 17 amino acids. With V trimmed by 1 base and J by 6 bases, 10 bases remained unmatched. The CDR3 loop reads CAWSGGGTGGAGQPQHF. The CDR3 DNA follows: TGTGCCTGGAGTGGAGGGGGGACAGGGGGCGCAGGTCAGCCCCAGCATTTT.

The chain recombines TRBV2 with TRBJ1-1; TRBD1 might be the D (6 bases). The V end was cut by 7 bases, the J end by 0 bases, with 18 bases between. The CDR3 covers 16 residues. Germline V lookup: CDR1 SNHLY, CDR2 FYNNEI. The CDR3, as DNA: TGTGCCAGCACCCAAGGGGGGAGGGGGATGAACACTGAAGCTTTCTTT. It translates to CASTQGGRGMNTEAFF.

This clone was observed a handful of times. The rearrangement joins TRBV6-1 to TRBJ1-4; D gene unclear. The V gene's germline CDR1 is MNHNS and CDR2 SASEGT. CDR3 length: 13 amino acids. V lost 4 bases, J lost 3 bases, and 6 bases lay in between. The DNA for the CDR3 is TGTGCCAGCAGTGTACAGCCTAATGAAAAACTGTTTTTT. Its translation: CASSVQPNEKLFF.

V is TRBV18 and J is TRBJ1-6; the match to TRBD1 covers 7 bases. J was trimmed by 10 bases and V by 6 bases; bases with no gene match: 6. This CDR3 has 13 residues. Germline CDR1 and CDR2: KGHSH and LQKENI. The CDR3, as DNA: TGTGCCAGCTCCCAGGGGGTTGGGTCACCCCTCCACTTT. Translating gives CASSQGVGSPLHF.

V usage is TRBV11-2 and J usage is TRBJ2-7; D is possibly TRBD2 (6 bases). The ends were cut back, 5 bases at V and 2 bases at J, with 13 bases in the middle. The CDR3 consists of 14 residues. CDR1 is SGHAT, CDR2 FQNNGV, per germline. CDR3: CASSDSWGAYEQYF. For the CDR3, the DNA is TGTGCCAGCAGCGACAGTTGGGGGGCCTACGAGCAGTACTTC.

The V and J genes are TRBV11-2 and TRBJ2-3, with TRBD2 matching 10 bases. Germline CDR1 reads SGHAT; CDR2 reads FQNNGV. The V segment lost 2 bases and the J segment 6 bases; nucleotides outside the gene matches: 14. This CDR3 has 18 residues. Written as DNA, the CDR3 is TGTGCCAGCAGCTTAAACCCCCGGGAGCGGGGGGGCCGGGATACGCAGTATTTT. Translating gives CASSLNPRERGGRDTQYF. Full variable domain (missing parts from reference TRBV11-2 and TRBJ2-3): EAGVAQSPRYKIIEKRQSVAFWCNPISGHATLYWYQQILGQGPKLLIQFQNNGVVDDSQLPKDRFSAERLKGVDSTLKIQPAKLEDSAVYLCASSLNPRERGGRDTQYFGPGTRLTVL.

The V gene is TRBV7-2, the J gene TRBJ2-1; D not certain. This CDR3 has 12 amino acids. V was shortened by 5 bases and J by 5 bases, with 7 bases between the two germline ends. Per germline, CDR1 SGHTA and CDR2 FQGNSA. The CDR3 DNA is TGTGCCAGCAGCCCTAGGCACAATGAGCAGTTCTTC. Protein product: CASSPRHNEQFF.

The sample holds many counts of this clone. The V call is TRBV5-6, the J call TRBJ2-3; 8 bases line up with TRBD2. The CDR3 is 18 residues long. Trimming removed 0 bases from V and 0 bases from J; junction bases left unmatched: 9. Germline CDR1 SGHDT, CDR2 YYEEEE. CDR3 coding DNA: TGTGCCAGCAGCTTGGACGCGGGGGGCCCCTGGAGCACAGATACGCAGTATTTT. Translating it yields CASSLDAGGPWSTDTQYF.

The chain carries TRBV28 and TRBJ2-1; 11 nucleotides agree with TRBD2. The CDR3 has 13 residues. Germline V lookup: CDR1 MDHEN, CDR2 SYDVKM. V was clipped by 2 bases and J by 9 bases; unmatched bases: 0. CDR3 amino acids: CASSLGLAGEQFF. The CDR3 region has the DNA TGTGCCAGCAGTTTAGGACTAGCGGGTGAGCAGTTCTTC.

The chain combines TRBV21-1 with TRBJ2-3; the table's TRBD2 call for D was not verified on the DNA. TRBV21-1 is classified as a pseudogene. The CDR3 loop spans 15 amino acids. CDR3 DNA sequence: TGTGCCAGCAGCCCACGTGGGGGGGCCGGAGATATGCAGTATTTT. It specifies CASSPRGGAGDMQYF.